The subject of this entry is one T cell receptor beta chain. As yet, its antigen is unknown. These data come from a study of T cell responses to AZD1222 COVID-19 vaccine. Assay: immunoSEQ multiplex PCR; the TCRdb copy retains only in-frame clones and omits some. The repertoire holds about 60,000 clones, with 80% to 90% as singletons. Study conclusions and caveats: Sampling captured repertoires only after the peak T cell response.

This sequence was found in an adult who received the AZD1222 COVID-19 vaccine. This specimen was peripheral blood, taken 28 days after the second AZD1222 dose.

CDR3 nucleotides: TGTGCCAGCAACGACCTTCAGGGGGTCGGGTCACCCCTCCACTTT. Protein sequence: CASNDLQGVGSPLHF. The chain links TRBV21-1 to TRBJ1-6; the table's D gene call, TRBD1, was not cross checked with the DNA. TRBV21-1 is designated a pseudogene. This CDR3 has 15 residues.